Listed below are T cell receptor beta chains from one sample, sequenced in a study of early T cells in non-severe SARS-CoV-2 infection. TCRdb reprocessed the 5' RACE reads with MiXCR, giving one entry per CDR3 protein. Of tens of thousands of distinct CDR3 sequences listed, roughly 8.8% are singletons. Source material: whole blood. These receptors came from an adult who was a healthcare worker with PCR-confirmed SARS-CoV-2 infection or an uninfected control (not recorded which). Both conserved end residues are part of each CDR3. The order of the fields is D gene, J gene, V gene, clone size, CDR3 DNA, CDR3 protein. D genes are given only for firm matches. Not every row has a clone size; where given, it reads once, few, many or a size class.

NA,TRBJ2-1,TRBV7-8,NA,TGTGCCAGCAGCTTAGAGAGACTAGTCTCCCCAAGAGTGCAGTTCTTC,CASSLERLVSPRVQFF
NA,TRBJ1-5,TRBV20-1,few,TGCAGTGCCCTCAGGGGCGGCAGCAATCAGCCCCAGCATTTT,CSALRGGSNQPQHF
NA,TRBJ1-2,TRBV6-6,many,TGTGCCAGCAGTTATAGGGCTAACTATCGCTACACCTTC,CASSYRANYRYTF
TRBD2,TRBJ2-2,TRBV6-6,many,TGTGCCAGCAGTCCCAGCGGGGGCGCCACCGGGGAGCTGTTTTTT,CASSPSGGATGELFF
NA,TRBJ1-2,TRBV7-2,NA,TGTGCCAGCAGCTACCGACATCCTAACTATGGCTACACCTTC,CASSYRHPNYGYTF
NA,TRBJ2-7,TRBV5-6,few,TGTGCCAGCAGCTCAACACAGTTTGAAGCCTACGAGCAGTACTTC,CASSSTQFEAYEQYF
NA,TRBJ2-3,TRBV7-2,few,TGTGCCAGCAGCACGCGGGACCCGAGGCTTAATACGCAGTATTTT,CASSTRDPRLNTQYF
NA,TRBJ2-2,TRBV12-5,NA,TGTGCTAGTGCCTTGGTGCAGGGAAGGACCGGGGAGCTGTTTTTT,CASALVQGRTGELFF
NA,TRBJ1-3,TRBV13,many,TGTGCCAGCAGCAAAACCGGGACAACTACTTCTGGAAACACCATATATTTT,CASSKTGTTTSGNTIYF
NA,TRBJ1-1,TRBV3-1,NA,TGTGCCAGCAGCCAAGATCGCAGCGGTGCTTTCTTT,CASSQDRSGAFF
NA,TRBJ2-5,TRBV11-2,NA,TGTGCCAGCAGCTTAGTGCTCCAAGAGACCCAGTACTTC,CASSLVLQETQYF
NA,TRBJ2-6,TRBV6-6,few,TGTGCCTCGGGGGATCGGGCCTCTGGGGCCAACGTCCTGACTTTC,CASGDRASGANVLTF
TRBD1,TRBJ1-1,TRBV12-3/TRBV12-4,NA,TGTGCCACCAGGGGAGGGACAGGGCTTTTCGACACTGAAGCTTTCTTT,CATRGGTGLFDTEAFF
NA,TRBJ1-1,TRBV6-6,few,TGTGCCAGCAGTCTCAGGGGACCTGTGAACACTGAAGCTTTCTTT,CASSLRGPVNTEAFF
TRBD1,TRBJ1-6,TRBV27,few,TGTGCCAGCAGTTCACAGGGGGCGCACCCTTCACCCCTCCACTTT,CASSSQGAHPSPLHF
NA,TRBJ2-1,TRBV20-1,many,TGCAGTGCAACCGGGACACCTCTCTACAATGAGCAGTTCTTC,CSATGTPLYNEQFF
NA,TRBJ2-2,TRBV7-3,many,TGTGCCAGCAGCTTAATCCCGGGCATGGACACCGGGGAGCTGTTTTTT,CASSLIPGMDTGELFF
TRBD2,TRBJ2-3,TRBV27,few,TGTGCCAGCACGGTTGCGGGGGAAGACACAGATACGCAGTATTTT,CASTVAGEDTDTQYF
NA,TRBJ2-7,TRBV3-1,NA,TGTGCCAGCAGCCAACTAGCTACCTACGAGCAGTACTTC,CASSQLATYEQYF
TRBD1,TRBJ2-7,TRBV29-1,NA,TGCAGCCGGGGACAGGGGCTACGCGAGCAGTACTTC,CSRGQGLREQYF
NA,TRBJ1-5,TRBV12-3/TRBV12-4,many,TGTGCCAGCACTAAAGGGGGAAATCAGCCCCAGCATTTT,CASTKGGNQPQHF
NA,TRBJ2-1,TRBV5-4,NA,TGTGCCAGCAGCCCGGCCCTTCTCCGAGCCTACAATGAGCAGTTCTTC,CASSPALLRAYNEQFF
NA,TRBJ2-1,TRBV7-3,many,TGTGCCAGCAGCTTATTGGGGGGCCGTGGCAATGAGCAGTTCTTC,CASSLLGGRGNEQFF
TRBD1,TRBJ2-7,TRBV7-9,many,TGTGCCAGCAGCTTAGAGGGGACAGGTCTCTACGAGCAGTACTTC,CASSLEGTGLYEQYF
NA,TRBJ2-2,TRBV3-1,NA,TGTGCCAGCACCCCGGGATCAGAGCTTCTCACCGGGGAGCTGTTTTTT,CASTPGSELLTGELFF
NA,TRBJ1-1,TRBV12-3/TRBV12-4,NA,TGTGCCAGCGGCGGTGACAGAGGGCGAGCTTTCTTT,CASGGDRGRAFF
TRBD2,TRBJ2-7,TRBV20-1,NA,TGCAGTGCTAGAGATATTCGGACTAGCGGGGGGTCCTACGAGCAGTACTTC,CSARDIRTSGGSYEQYF
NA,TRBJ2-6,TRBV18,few,TGTGCCAGCTCACCATACACCCCTGGGGCCAACGTCCTGACTTTC,CASSPYTPGANVLTF
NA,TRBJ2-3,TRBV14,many,TGTGCCAGCAGCCAGGTTGGCCGGTGGGGCACAGATACGCAGTATTTT,CASSQVGRWGTDTQYF
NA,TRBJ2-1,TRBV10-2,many,TGCGCCAGCAGTGATGTGGTAGGTGAGCAGTTCTTC,CASSDVVGEQFF
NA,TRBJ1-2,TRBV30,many,TGTGCCTGGACCAGGGGAGCTAACTATGGCTACACCTTC,CAWTRGANYGYTF
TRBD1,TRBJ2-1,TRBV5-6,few,TGTGCCAGCAGAAAAGGGGGCGACGAGTTCTTC,CASRKGGDEFF
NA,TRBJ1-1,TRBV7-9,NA,TGTGCCAGCAGCTTCCCAGAGGCTTTCTTT,CASSFPEAFF
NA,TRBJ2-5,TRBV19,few,TGTGCCAGTAGTGGGGTCGGGGGCCAAGAGACCCAGTACTTC,CASSGVGGQETQYF
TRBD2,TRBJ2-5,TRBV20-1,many,TGCAGTGCTAGAGATCTTCGACTAGCGGGCCAGGGGAAGACCCAGTACTTC,CSARDLRLAGQGKTQYF
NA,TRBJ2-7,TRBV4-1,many,TGCGCCAGCAGCCAAGGCGGACGGGGGACACGAAGCTACGAGCAGTACTTC,CASSQGGRGTRSYEQYF
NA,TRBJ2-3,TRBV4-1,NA,TGCGCCAGCAGCCAAGGGCCCCTCCGCGATACGCAGTATTTT,CASSQGPLRDTQYF
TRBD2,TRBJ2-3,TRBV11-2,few,TGTGCCAGCAGGGGACTAGCGGGGCCGACGCAGTATTTT,CASRGLAGPTQYF
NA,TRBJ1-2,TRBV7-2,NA,TGTGCCAGCAGTCTCTCGCTGATCGGCTACACCTTC,CASSLSLIGYTF
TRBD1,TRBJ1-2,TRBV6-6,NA,TGTGCCAGCGGACAGGGCCCCCCAGCCTTC,CASGQGPPAF
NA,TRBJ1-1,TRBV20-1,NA,TGCAGTGCTACAGGGTTCAGCCCTGAAGCTTTCTTT,CSATGFSPEAFF
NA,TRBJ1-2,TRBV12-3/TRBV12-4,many,TGTGCCAGCAGTTCTAGGAAATTGACCTTC,CASSSRKLTF
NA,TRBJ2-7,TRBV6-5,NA,TGTGCCAGCAGGCCCCCGGGCCACGAGCAGTACTTC,CASRPPGHEQYF
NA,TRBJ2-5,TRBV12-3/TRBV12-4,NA,TGTGCCAGCAGTTTAAACAGTGTGGAGACCCAGTACTTC,CASSLNSVETQYF
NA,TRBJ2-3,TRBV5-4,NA,TGTGCCAGCAGTCCGACACCGGTGGCAGATACGCAGTATTTT,CASSPTPVADTQYF
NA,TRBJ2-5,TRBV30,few,TGTGCCTGGAGTGGCTCGTCAGGGGATCAAGAGACCCAGTACTTC,CAWSGSSGDQETQYF
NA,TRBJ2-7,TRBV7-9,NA,TGTGCCAGCAGCTTAGAACAGGCGGGAAGCGAGCAGTACTTC,CASSLEQAGSEQYF
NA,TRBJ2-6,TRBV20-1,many,TGCAGTGCTAGTTCGGTGTTCTCTGGGGCCAACGTCCTGACTTTC,CSASSVFSGANVLTF
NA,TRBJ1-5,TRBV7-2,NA,TGTGCCAGCAGACTCACCCCAGGGGTGGAACAGCCCCAGCATTTT,CASRLTPGVEQPQHF
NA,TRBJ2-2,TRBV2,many,TGTGCCAGCAGTCTAGCCAGGGAGCTGTTTTTT,CASSLARELFF
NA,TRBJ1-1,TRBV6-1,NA,TGTGCCAGCAGTCTGCTGGGGGAGAACACTGAAGCTTTCTTT,CASSLLGENTEAFF
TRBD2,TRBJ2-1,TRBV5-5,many,TGTGCCAGCAGCTTACTTGCGGGGGGTGAGCAGTTCTTC,CASSLLAGGEQFF
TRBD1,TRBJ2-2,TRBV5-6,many,TGTGCCAGCACCAGGGGGCAAAACACCGGGGAGCTGTTTTTT,CASTRGQNTGELFF
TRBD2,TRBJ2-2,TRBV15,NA,TGTGCCACCAGCGGGCCCGGGACTAGCGGGGGGGTGAACACCGGGGAGCTGTTTTTT,CATSGPGTSGGVNTGELFF
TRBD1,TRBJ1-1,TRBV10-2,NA,TGCGCCAGCCACAGGGGGCTTGGGAGGGTGAACACTGAAGCTTTCTTT,CASHRGLGRVNTEAFF